The present entry profiles one T cell receptor (beta chain) with its context. Its matching antigen is unknown. This entry is derived from a study of shared clonotypes between healthy human individuals. Generated by immunoSEQ multiplex PCR, the TCRdb table keeps only in-frame clones and is missing some. The repertoire consists of approximately 2.5 million clones, with 93% occurring once and the leading ten covering 0.36%. Whole-study findings and limits: Against clonotypes common to all four donors, non-shared ones had lower generation probabilities.

With V trimmed by 0 bases and J by 4 bases, 4 bases remained unmatched. The CDR3 totals 14 residues. The germline V gene has CDR1 SGHRS and CDR2 YFSETQ. The clonotype was recovered from a man aged 18 to 30 in good health. Some clones in this sample may be carry-over from other donors' samples. The sample consisted of naive CD4+ T cells from PBMCs. The subset denotes: CD45RA+ positively selected. V and J are TRBV5-1 and TRBJ2-7, with TRBD1 matching over 7 bases. The CDR3: CASSLEGARYEQYF. CDR3 DNA sequence: TGCGCCAGCAGCTTGGAGGGGGCGCGGTACGAGCAGTACTTC.